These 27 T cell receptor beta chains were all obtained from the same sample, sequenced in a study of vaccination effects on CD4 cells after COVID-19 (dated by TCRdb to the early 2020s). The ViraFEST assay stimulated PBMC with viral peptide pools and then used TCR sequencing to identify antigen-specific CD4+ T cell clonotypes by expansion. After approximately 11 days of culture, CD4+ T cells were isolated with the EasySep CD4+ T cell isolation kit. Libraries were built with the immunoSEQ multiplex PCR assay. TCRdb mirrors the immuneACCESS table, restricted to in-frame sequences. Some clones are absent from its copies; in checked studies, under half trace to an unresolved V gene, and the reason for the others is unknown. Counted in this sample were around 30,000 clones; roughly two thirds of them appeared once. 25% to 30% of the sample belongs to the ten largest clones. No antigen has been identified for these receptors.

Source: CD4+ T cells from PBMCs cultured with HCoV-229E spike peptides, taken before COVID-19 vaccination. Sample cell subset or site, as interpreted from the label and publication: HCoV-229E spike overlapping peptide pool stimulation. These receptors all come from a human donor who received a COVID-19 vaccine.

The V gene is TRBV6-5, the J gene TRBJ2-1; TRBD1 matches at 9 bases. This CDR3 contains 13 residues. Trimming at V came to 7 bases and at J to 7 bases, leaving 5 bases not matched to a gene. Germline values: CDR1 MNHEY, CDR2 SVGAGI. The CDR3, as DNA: TGTGCCAGCAAGACAGGGGGTGGGAATGAGCAGTTCTTC. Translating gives CASKTGGGNEQFF.

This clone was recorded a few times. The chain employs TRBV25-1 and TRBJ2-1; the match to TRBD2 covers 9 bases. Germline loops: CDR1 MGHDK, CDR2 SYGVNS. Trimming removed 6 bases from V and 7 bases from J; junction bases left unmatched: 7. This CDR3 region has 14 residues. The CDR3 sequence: CASRPGLAGNEQFF. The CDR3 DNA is TGTGCCAGCAGACCGGGACTAGCAGGAAATGAGCAGTTCTTC.

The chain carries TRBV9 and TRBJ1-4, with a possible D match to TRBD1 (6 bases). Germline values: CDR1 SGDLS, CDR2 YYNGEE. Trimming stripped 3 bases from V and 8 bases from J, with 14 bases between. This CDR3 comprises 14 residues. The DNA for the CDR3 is TGTGCCAGCAGCGGCAGGGGTCTAAACGAAAAACTGTTTTTT. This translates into CASSGRGLNEKLFF. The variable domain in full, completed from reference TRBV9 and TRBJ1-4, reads DSGVTQTPKHLITATGQRVTLRCSPRSGDLSVYWYQQSLDQGLQFLIQYYNGEERAKGNILERFSAQQFPDLHSELNLSSLELGDSALYFCASSGRGLNEKLFFGSGTQLSVL.

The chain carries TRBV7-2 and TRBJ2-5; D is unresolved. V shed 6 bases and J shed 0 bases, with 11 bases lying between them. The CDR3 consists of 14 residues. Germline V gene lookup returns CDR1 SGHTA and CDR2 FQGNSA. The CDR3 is CASRSRTYQETQYF. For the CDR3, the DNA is TGTGCCAGCAGGTCCCGGACGTACCAAGAGACCCAGTACTTC.

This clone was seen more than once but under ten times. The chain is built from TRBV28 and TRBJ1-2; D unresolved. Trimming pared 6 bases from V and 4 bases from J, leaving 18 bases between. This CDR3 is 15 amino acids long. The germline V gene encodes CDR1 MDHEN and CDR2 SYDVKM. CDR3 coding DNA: TGTGCCAGCAGGTCCCTCGGGCGCCTTCTCTATGGCTACACCTTC. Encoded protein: CASRSLGRLLYGYTF.

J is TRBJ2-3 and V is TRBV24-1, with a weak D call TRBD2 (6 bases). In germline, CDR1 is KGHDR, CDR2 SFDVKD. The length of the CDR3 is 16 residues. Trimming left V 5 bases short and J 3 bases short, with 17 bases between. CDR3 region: CATSGGGLASTDTQYF. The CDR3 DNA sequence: TGTGCCACCAGTGGGGGCGGTCTAGCGTCGACAGATACGCAGTATTTT.

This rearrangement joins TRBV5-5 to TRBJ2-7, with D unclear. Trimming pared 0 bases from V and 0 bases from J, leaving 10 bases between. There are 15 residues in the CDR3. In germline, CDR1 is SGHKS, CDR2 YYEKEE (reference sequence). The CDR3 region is CASSLVVGYSYEQYF. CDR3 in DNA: TGTGCCAGCAGCTTGGTGGTAGGTTACTCCTACGAGCAGTACTTC.

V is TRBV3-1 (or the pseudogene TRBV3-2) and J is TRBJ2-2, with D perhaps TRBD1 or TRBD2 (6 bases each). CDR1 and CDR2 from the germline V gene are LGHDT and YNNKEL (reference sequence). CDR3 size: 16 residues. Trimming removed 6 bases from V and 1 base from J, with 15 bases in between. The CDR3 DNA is TGTGCCAGCAGAACCATCCGGGGGCAGAACACCGGGGAGCTGTTTTTT. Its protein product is CASRTIRGQNTGELFF.

CDR3 in amino acids: CASSIEVYNEQFF. DNA for the CDR3: TGTGCCAGTAGTATAGAGGTGTACAATGAGCAGTTCTTC. This chain uses TRBV19 with TRBJ2-1, with unresolved D. Trimming stripped 0 bases from V and 4 bases from J, with 4 bases between. The CDR3 length is 13 residues. In germline, CDR1 is LNHDA, CDR2 SQIVND (reference sequence).

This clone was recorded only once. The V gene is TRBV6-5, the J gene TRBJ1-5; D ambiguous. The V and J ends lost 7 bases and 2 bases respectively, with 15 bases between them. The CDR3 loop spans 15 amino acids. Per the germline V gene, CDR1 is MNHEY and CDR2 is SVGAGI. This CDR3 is CASTPGLQGNQPQHF. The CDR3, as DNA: TGTGCCAGCACCCCCGGCCTGCAGGGCAATCAGCCCCAGCATTTT.

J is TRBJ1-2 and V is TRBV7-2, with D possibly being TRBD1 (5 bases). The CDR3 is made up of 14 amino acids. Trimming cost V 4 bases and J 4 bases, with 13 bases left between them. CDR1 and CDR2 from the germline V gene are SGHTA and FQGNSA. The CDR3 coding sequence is TGTGCCAGCAGCTCCTCCCAGGGCTTCTATGGCTACACCTTC. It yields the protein CASSSSQGFYGYTF.

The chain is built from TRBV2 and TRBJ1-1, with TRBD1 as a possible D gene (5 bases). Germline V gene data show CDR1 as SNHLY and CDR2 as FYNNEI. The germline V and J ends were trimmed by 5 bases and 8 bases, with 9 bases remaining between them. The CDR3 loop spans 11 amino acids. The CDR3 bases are TGTGCCAGCAGTTGGGGGGTAGAAGCTTTCTTT. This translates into CASSWGVEAFF. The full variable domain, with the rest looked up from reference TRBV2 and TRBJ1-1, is EPEVTQTPSHQVTQMGQEVILRCVPISNHLYFYWYRQILGQKVEFLVSFYNNEISEKSEIFDDQFSVERPDGSNFTLKIRSTKLEDSAMYFCASSWGVEAFFGQGTRLTVV.

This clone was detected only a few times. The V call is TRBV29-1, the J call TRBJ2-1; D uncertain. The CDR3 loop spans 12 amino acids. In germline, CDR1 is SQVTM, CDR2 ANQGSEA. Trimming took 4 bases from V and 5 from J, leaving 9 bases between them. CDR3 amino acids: CSVARSNNEQFF. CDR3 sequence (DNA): TGCAGCGTTGCAAGGTCGAACAATGAGCAGTTCTTC.

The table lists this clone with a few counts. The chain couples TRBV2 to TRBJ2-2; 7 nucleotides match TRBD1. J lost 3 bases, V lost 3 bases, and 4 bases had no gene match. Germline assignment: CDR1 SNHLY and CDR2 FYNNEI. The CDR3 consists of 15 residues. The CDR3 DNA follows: TGTGCCAGCAGTGACAGACAGGGATACACCGGGGAGCTGTTTTTT. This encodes CASSDRQGYTGELFF.

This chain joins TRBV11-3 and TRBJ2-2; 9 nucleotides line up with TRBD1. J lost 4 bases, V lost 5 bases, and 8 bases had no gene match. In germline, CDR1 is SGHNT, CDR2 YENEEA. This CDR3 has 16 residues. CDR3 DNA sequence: TGTGCCAGCAGCCAGCGGACAGGGGCCACCACCGGGGAGCTGTTTTTT. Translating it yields CASSQRTGATTGELFF.

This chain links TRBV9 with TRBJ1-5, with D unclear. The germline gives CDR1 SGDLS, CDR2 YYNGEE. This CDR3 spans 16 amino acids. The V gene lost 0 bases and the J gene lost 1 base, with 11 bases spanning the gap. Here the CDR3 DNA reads TGTGCCAGCAGCGTAGTTTTACTCTCCAGCAATCAGCCCCAGCATTTT. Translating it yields CASSVVLLSSNQPQHF. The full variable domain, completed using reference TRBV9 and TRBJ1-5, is DSGVTQTPKHLITATGQRVTLRCSPRSGDLSVYWYQQSLDQGLQFLIQYYNGEERAKGNILERFSAQQFPDLHSELNLSSLELGDSALYFCASSVVLLSSNQPQHFGDGTRLSIL.

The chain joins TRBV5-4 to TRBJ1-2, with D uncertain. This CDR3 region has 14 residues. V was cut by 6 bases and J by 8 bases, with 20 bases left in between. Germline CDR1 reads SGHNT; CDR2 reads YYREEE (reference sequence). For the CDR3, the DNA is TGTGCCAGCAAACCCGCCGAGACCCTGGGCGGCTACACCTTC. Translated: CASKPAETLGGYTF. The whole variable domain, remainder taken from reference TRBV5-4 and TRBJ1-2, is ETGVTQSPTHLIKTRGQQVTLRCSSQSGHNTVSWYQQALGQGPQFIFQYYREEENGRGNFPPRFSGLQFPNYSSELNVNALELDDSALYLCASKPAETLGGYTFGSGTRLTVV.

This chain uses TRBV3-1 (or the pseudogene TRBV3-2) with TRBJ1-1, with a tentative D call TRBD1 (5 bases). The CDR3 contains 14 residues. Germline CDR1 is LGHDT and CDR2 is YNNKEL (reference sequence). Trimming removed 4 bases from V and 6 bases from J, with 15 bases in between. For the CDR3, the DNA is TGTGCCAGCAGCCTCTCCGCGGGGGGAGCTGAAGCTTTCTTT. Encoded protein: CASSLSAGGAEAFF.

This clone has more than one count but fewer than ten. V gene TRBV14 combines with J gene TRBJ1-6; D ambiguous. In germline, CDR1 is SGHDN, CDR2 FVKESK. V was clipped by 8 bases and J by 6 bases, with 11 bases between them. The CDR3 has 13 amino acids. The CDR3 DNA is TGTGCCAGCTGTGAGGATTTTAATTCACCCCTCCACTTT. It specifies CASCEDFNSPLHF.

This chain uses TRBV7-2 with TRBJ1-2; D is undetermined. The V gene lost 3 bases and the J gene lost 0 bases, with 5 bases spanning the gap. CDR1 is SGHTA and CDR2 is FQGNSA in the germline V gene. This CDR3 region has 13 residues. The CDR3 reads CASSLVANYGYTF. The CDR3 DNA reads TGTGCCAGCAGCTTGGTTGCTAACTATGGCTACACCTTC.

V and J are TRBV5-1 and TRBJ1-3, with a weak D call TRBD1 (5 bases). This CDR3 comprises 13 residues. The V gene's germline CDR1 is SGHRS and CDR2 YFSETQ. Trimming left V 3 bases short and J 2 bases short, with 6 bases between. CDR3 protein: CASSSGAGNTIYF. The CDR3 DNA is TGCGCCAGCAGCTCGGGGGCTGGAAACACCATATATTTT.

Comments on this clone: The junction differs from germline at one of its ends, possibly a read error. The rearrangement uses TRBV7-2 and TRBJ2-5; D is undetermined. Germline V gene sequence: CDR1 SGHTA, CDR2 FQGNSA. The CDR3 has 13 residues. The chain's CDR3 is CASSLDPQGTQYF. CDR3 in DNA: TGTGCCAGCAGCTTAGACCCCCAAGGGACCCAGTACTTC.

In DNA, the CDR3 is TGTGCCAGCAGCTTAGAGCGTGAAGAGACCCAGTACTTC. Amino acid sequence: CASSLEREETQYF. The chain is built from TRBV7-2 and TRBJ2-5; D call uncertain. This CDR3 contains 13 residues. Germline-derived CDR1 and CDR2 are SGHTA and FQGNSA. The V gene lost 1 base and the J gene lost 3 bases, with 6 bases spanning the gap.

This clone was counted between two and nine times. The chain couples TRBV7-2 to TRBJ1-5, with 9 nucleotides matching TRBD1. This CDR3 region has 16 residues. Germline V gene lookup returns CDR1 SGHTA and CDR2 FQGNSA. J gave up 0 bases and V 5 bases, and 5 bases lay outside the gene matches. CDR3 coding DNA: TGTGCCAGCAGCCAAAGGACAGGGGATAGCAATCAGCCCCAGCATTTT. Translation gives CASSQRTGDSNQPQHF.

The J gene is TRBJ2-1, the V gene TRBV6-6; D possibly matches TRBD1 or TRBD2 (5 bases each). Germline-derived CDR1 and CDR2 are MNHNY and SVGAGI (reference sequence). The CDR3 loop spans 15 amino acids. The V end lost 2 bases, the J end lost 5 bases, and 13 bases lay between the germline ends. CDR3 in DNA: TGTGCCAGCAGTTACCCGGGGCGGATTGACAATGAGCAGTTCTTC. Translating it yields CASSYPGRIDNEQFF.

The CDR3 protein is CASSASGRATGELFF. DNA for the CDR3: TGTGCCAGCAGCGCTAGCGGGAGAGCTACCGGGGAGCTGTTTTTT. The V gene is TRBV9, the J gene TRBJ2-2; 10 nucleotides align to TRBD2. The ends lost 3 bases at V and 5 bases at J; junction bases unmatched: 4. Germline-derived CDR1 and CDR2 are SGDLS and YYNGEE. The CDR3 is 15 residues long.

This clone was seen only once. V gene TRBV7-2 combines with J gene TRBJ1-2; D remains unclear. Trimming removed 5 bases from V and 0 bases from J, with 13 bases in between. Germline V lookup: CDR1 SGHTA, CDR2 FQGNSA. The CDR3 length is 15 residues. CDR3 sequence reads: CASSPGREANYGYTF. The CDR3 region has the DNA TGTGCCAGCAGCCCCGGACGGGAAGCTAACTATGGCTACACCTTC.